This is a list of T cell receptor beta chains from one sample in a study of prognosis after radiotherapy for stage I lung cancer. TCRdb processed the multiplex PCR reads anew with MiXCR; each CDR3 protein has one entry. The table records 9,000 to 13,000 distinct CDR3 sequences, approximately 58% of them present only once. Material: PBMCs, obtained before or after stereotactic body radiation therapy (not recorded which). These receptors all come from a donor aged 50 or older with non-small cell lung cancer. Each CDR3 is given with its conserved first and last residue. The order of the fields is D gene, J gene, V gene, clone size, CDR3 DNA, CDR3 protein. D genes are given only for firm matches. Clone size is not always given. Where it is, it says once, few, many or a class for expanded clones.

NA	TRBJ1-1	TRBV7-6	NA	TGTGCCAGCAGCTTAGGAGTGGCCGAGTCTGAAGCTTTCTTT	CASSLGVAESEAFF
TRBD2	TRBJ2-2	TRBV20-1	many	TGCAGTGGGCTAGCGGGAGTTCGGGAGCTGTTTTTT	CSGLAGVRELFF
NA	TRBJ1-2	TRBV7-2	many	TGTGCCAGCAGCCCTGAGGTAGGGCCGCGGGGCTACACCTTC	CASSPEVGPRGYTF
NA	TRBJ2-1	TRBV7-8	medium-sized	TGTGCCAGCAGCTTAGCGCAAGGGGTTGAGCAGTTCTTC	CASSLAQGVEQFF
NA	TRBJ2-1	TRBV24-1	NA	TGTGCCACCAGTGAGGGGGGTGGGGGGGCAGCTGGCAATGAGCAGTTCTTC	CATSEGGGGAAGNEQFF
NA	TRBJ2-1	TRBV29-1	NA	TGCAGCGTTGAAACGCGGTCCTACAATGAGCAGTTCTTC	CSVETRSYNEQFF
NA	TRBJ2-7	TRBV28	NA	TGTGCCATCCGAGTGACAGGTTTAGAGGCCTACGAGCAGTACTTC	CAIRVTGLEAYEQYF
NA	TRBJ2-3	TRBV13	medium-sized	TGTGCCAGCAGCCGTTCCGGGACTAGCACAGATACGCAGTATTTT	CASSRSGTSTDTQYF
NA	TRBJ1-1	TRBV4-1	NA	TGCGCCAGCAGCCACCCTCAAAGGGTGAACACTGAAGCTTTCTTT	CASSHPQRVNTEAFF
TRBD2	TRBJ2-3	TRBV29-1	NA	TGCAGCGTTCCGACTACTAGCGTGGGCACAGATACGCAGTATTTT	CSVPTTSVGTDTQYF
NA	TRBJ1-6	TRBV5-1	NA	TGCGCCAGCAGCTTCAGGAGCTCCTATAATTCACCCCTCCACTTT	CASSFRSSYNSPLHF
NA	TRBJ1-5	TRBV2	NA	TGCGCCAGCAGAGGGGAACAGGTGAGCAATCATCCCCAGCATTTT	CASRGEQVSNHPQHF
TRBD2	TRBJ2-1	TRBV6-2/TRBV6-3	NA	TGTGCCAGCAGTTACTACCGACTAGCCTCCTACAATGAGCAGTTCTTC	CASSYYRLASYNEQFF
TRBD1	TRBJ2-7	TRBV5-1	NA	TGTGCCAGCACCGACAGGGGTCCCCCCTACGAGCAGTACTTC	CASTDRGPPYEQYF
TRBD1	TRBJ2-5	TRBV5-1	once	TGCGCCAGCAGCCGGGGAACCCGAGCGGACAGGGGAGAGACCCAGTACTTC	CASSRGTRADRGETQYF
TRBD1	TRBJ1-4	TRBV19	NA	TGTGCCAGTTGCCGTGGACAGGGGGAGGATGAAAAACTGTTTTTT	CASCRGQGEDEKLFF
TRBD1	TRBJ2-7	TRBV7-9	medium-sized	TGTGCCAGCAGCTTCGGGACAGCCTACGAGCAGTACTTC	CASSFGTAYEQYF
NA	TRBJ2-1	TRBV6-1	once	TGTGCCAGCAGTGGACTGGGGGTACGGATTTACAATGAGCAGTTCTTC	CASSGLGVRIYNEQFF
NA	TRBJ2-7	TRBV19	once	TGTGCCAGTAGATCGGAGAGAGACTACGAGCAGTACTTC	CASRSERDYEQYF
NA	TRBJ1-5	TRBV29-1	many	TGCAGCGCCGCCCTGACAGAGAGTCAGCCCCAGCATTTT	CSAALTESQPQHF
NA	TRBJ2-1	TRBV7-7	NA	TGTGCCAGCAGCCTGTGGACTACAGTAGGAGAGCAGTTCTTC	CASSLWTTVGEQFF
TRBD2	TRBJ2-7	TRBV6-5	medium-sized	TGTGCCAGCAGTTACCCGCCGGGAGGTTCCTACGAGCAGTACTTC	CASSYPPGGSYEQYF
TRBD1	TRBJ1-3	TRBV28	medium-sized	TGTGCCAGCAGTTTTGGGACAGATTTTTTCTCTGGAAACACCATATATTTT	CASSFGTDFFSGNTIYF
NA	TRBJ1-5	TRBV12-5	NA	TGTGGCCGGGACGGAGATCAGCCCCAGCATTTT	CGRDGDQPQHF
TRBD1	TRBJ1-2	TRBV6-1	many	TGTGCCAGCAGCACCAGACGGGGCAGGGGGCTCGGCTACACCTTC	CASSTRRGRGLGYTF
NA	TRBJ2-3	TRBV28	NA	TGTGCCAGGGCATTTACTAGAGGCACAGATACGCAGTATTTT	CARAFTRGTDTQYF
TRBD2	TRBJ2-7	TRBV10-3	NA	TGTGCCGTCGGGGGCGGGGGGGCGACTTCCTACGAGCAGTACTTC	CAVGGGGATSYEQYF
NA	TRBJ2-7	TRBV7-8	medium-sized	TGTGCCAGCAGCTTAGGGAGGAAGGGAGGCGGCTACGAGCAGTACTTC	CASSLGRKGGGYEQYF
NA	TRBJ2-3	TRBV3-1	NA	TGTGCCAGCAGCCATCGTAGCGGAGCTAGCACAGATACGCAGTATTTT	CASSHRSGASTDTQYF
NA	TRBJ2-1	TRBV29-1	NA	TGCAGCGTAAAAGGGGAGTATGAGCAGTTCTTC	CSVKGEYEQFF
TRBD2	TRBJ2-1	TRBV20-1	medium-sized	TGCAGTGCTAGAGATCCAAGCGGGAGATATTACAATGAGCAGTTCTTC	CSARDPSGRYYNEQFF
NA	TRBJ1-2	TRBV5-1	many	TGCGCCAGCAGCTTGGACGGCAAGGGCTACACCTTC	CASSLDGKGYTF
NA	TRBJ2-7	TRBV6-2/TRBV6-3	NA	TGTGCCAGCAGTGATCGGGGGCGAGGTTCCTACGAGCAGTACTTC	CASSDRGRGSYEQYF
TRBD2	TRBJ2-1	TRBV7-2	medium-sized	TGTGCCAGCAGCCCCAGTGGGACTAGTGGGGGACGGAATGAGCAGTTCTTC	CASSPSGTSGGRNEQFF
NA	TRBJ1-3	TRBV12-3/TRBV12-4	medium-sized	TGTGCCAGCGGGTCTCGAAACGCCATATATTTT	CASGSRNAIYF
TRBD1	TRBJ1-5	TRBV6-1	NA	TGTGCCAGCAGTGTCGGGACAGGGGTAGGCAATCAGCCCCAGCATTTT	CASSVGTGVGNQPQHF
TRBD1	TRBJ1-2	TRBV5-6	NA	TGTGCCAGCAGCTTGGAGGGGGCGCCGTATGGCTACACCTTC	CASSLEGAPYGYTF
NA	TRBJ2-2	TRBV20-1	medium-sized	TGCACGGGGCGGAGGAACACCGGGGAGCTGTTTTTT	CTGRRNTGELFF
NA	TRBJ2-3	TRBV6-4	medium-sized	TGTGCCAGCAGTTACTCGCGCAGGGGCACAGATACGCAGTATTTT	CASSYSRRGTDTQYF
TRBD1	TRBJ1-1	TRBV5-4	NA	TGTGCCAGCACCCAACAGGACAGGCGGAGCACTGAAGCTTTCTTT	CASTQQDRRSTEAFF
TRBD1	TRBJ1-1	TRBV11-2	medium-sized	TGTGCCAGCACCGAGGACAGGGCCACTGAAGCTTTCTTT	CASTEDRATEAFF
NA	TRBJ2-3	TRBV9	NA	TGTGCCATCAGCGTAGGGGATTCTAGCACAGATACGCATTATTTT	CAISVGDSSTDTHYF
NA	TRBJ1-1	TRBV6-2/TRBV6-3	once	TGTGCCAGCAGTGCCAGGGGTGTGAGGCCGGGCCATGGTCCAAGACCTGAAGCTTTCTTT	CASSARGVRPGHGPRPEAFF
TRBD2	TRBJ2-1	TRBV19	NA	TGTGCCAGTAGTATGTTAACTAGCGGGGACTTCTTC	CASSMLTSGDFF
NA	TRBJ1-5	TRBV30	NA	TGTGCCTGGAGCCTCGGACAAGGCAATCAGCCCCAGCATTTT	CAWSLGQGNQPQHF
NA	TRBJ1-2	TRBV20-1	NA	TGCAGTGCAAGAAGGGGCTTTGGCTACACCTTC	CSARRGFGYTF
NA	TRBJ2-1	TRBV18	many	TGTGCCAGCTCACCACCGGGACTCCATTCCTACAATGAGCAGTTCTTC	CASSPPGLHSYNEQFF
NA	TRBJ2-2	TRBV6-2/TRBV6-3	NA	TGTGCCAGCAGTTACTCCCTTGCAGGGAGTGGGACCGGGGAGCTGTTTTTT	CASSYSLAGSGTGELFF
TRBD1	TRBJ1-5	TRBV5-1	once	TGCGCCAGCAGCCGGGACAGCCCAAATGAGCCCCAGCATTTT	CASSRDSPNEPQHF
NA	TRBJ1-2	TRBV6-9	NA	TGTGCCAGCAGTTACGGGGCCATGGTGCCCTATGGCTACACCTTC	CASSYGAMVPYGYTF